Given below is one TCR beta chain in context. Its target is unknown. This specimen comes from a study of OX40 agonist ivuxolimab in advanced cancers. Notes on the study in general: The study observed clonal expansion of CD4+ and CD8+ blood T cells by week 6 at 0.1 to 3.0 mg/kg.

CDR1 and CDR2 (germline): LNHDA, SQIVND (reference sequence). V lost 6 bases and J 5 bases, leaving 7 bases between the germline ends. CDR3 size: 12 residues. Clones were read by immunoSEQ multiplex PCR, and TCRdb kept only the in-frame ones, dropping some. Of 20,000 to 30,000 clones detected, roughly 91% appear once; the ten largest clones hold almost 50%. The sequence was collected from an adult with an advanced solid tumor such as melanoma, head and neck, liver or kidney cancer. V usage is TRBV19 and J usage is TRBJ2-2; TRBD1 is a possible D gene (5 bases). The sample consisted of CD4+ or CD8+ T cells sorted from blood, taken in a trial of the OX40 agonist ivuxolimab. The CDR3 protein is CASRGETGELFF. CDR3 coding DNA: TGTGCCAGTAGAGGGGAAACCGGGGAGCTGTTTTTT.